These 11 T cell receptor beta chains were all obtained from the same sample, sequenced in a study of T cell repertoires in cytomegalovirus infection. Their antigens are not known. Each CDR3 protein is one row after TCRdb ran MiXCR on the reads. Found here are over 100,000 distinct CDR3 sequences, roughly a tenth of them singletons; the top ten hold around 29%. What was sequenced was PBMCs, sequenced either directly or after in vitro stimulation (not recorded which). These receptors were obtained from a human donor in good health (CMV status not recorded). Some clones in this sample may be carry-over from other donors' samples.

As concerns this clonotype: Compared with germline, one end of the junction differs, possibly owing to a read error. V is TRBV20-1 and J is TRBJ1-1, with D possibly TRBD1 on 5 matching bases. Germline V gives CDR1 DFQATT, CDR2 SNEGSKA (reference sequence). The CDR3 runs to 12 residues. CDR3 DNA: TGCGGTGCTTCCAGGGTGGGCACTGAAGCTTTCTTT. This sequence encodes CGASRVGTEAFF.

The genes are TRBV6-1 and TRBJ1-2; TRBD1 matches at 10 bases. The CDR3 is made up of 15 amino acids. The V segment lost 2 bases and the J segment 7 bases; nucleotides outside the gene matches: 7. The V gene's germline CDR1 is MNHNS and CDR2 SASEGT. CDR3 bases: TGTGCCAGCAGTGAACCCGGGACAGGGGTAATTGGCTACACCTTC. This translates into CASSEPGTGVIGYTF.

The rearrangement links TRBV28 to TRBJ1-2; D is undetermined. The V gene's germline CDR1 is MDHEN and CDR2 SYDVKM. Trimming removed 4 bases at V and 4 bases at J, with 7 bases between. This CDR3 is built from 12 residues. CDR3 coding DNA: TGTGCCAGCAGTTGGTCGACCTATGGCTACACCTTC. Residues: CASSWSTYGYTF.

As regards this clonotype: A much larger clone sits a single nucleotide away, making a read error possible. V and J are TRBV7-2 and TRBJ2-2; 11 bases line up with TRBD1. The CDR3 is 16 amino acids. Germline V gene lookup returns CDR1 SGHTA and CDR2 FQGNSA. CDR3 residues: CASSFAGTGGTGELYF. The CDR3 nucleotides are TGTGCCAGCAGCTTTGCGGGGACAGGGGGAACCGGGGAGCTGTATTTT.

This clonotype was observed at least ten times. J is TRBJ2-5 and V is TRBV6-2 or TRBV6-3, with D maybe TRBD1 (5 bases). The CDR3 is 14 amino acids. Trimming pared 8 bases from V and 4 bases from J, leaving 17 bases between. Germline V CDR1 and CDR2: MNHEY, SVGEGT. DNA of the CDR3: TGTGCCAGCCGCGACAGAATCACGATAGAGACCCAGTACTTC. This gives the protein CASRDRITIETQYF.

This clonotype was observed many times. J is TRBJ2-2 and V is TRBV9; 14 bases are shared with TRBD2. This CDR3 has 16 amino acids. Germline CDR1 is SGDLS and CDR2 is YYNGEE. The V gene end was trimmed by 2 bases and the J gene end by 6 bases; junction bases not matched to a gene: 3. The CDR3 bases are TGTGCCAGCAGCGTGACTAGCGGGAGGGCCTCCGGGGAGCTGTTTTTT. It yields the protein CASSVTSGRASGELFF.

There are many counts of this clonotype. The rearrangement uses TRBV4-3 and TRBJ2-2; TRBD2 matches 8 bases. The ends lost 0 bases at V and 5 bases at J; junction bases unmatched: 8. In germline, CDR1 is LGHNA, CDR2 YSLEER. The CDR3 extends over 17 amino acids. This CDR3 reads CASSQDVSGRGTGELFF. DNA of the CDR3: TGCGCCAGCAGCCAAGATGTGAGCGGGAGAGGGACCGGGGAGCTGTTTTTT.

This clonotype occurred a few times. The V and J genes are TRBV27 and TRBJ2-3; D is ambiguous. The germline V gene has CDR1 MNHEY and CDR2 SMNVEV (reference sequence). The CDR3 has 13 amino acids. V was pared by 2 bases and J by 6 bases, with 9 bases between. The CDR3, as DNA: TGTGCCAGCAGTTTAAATCACGGGGATACGCAGTATTTT. Amino acid sequence: CASSLNHGDTQYF.

With regard to this clonotype: This may arise from a read error, as a much more abundant clone is one base away. The J gene is TRBJ2-1, the V gene TRBV7-9; TRBD2 is a possible D gene (5 bases). Per germline, CDR1 SEHNR and CDR2 FQNEAQ (reference sequence). The CDR3 has 15 amino acids. The V end was cut by 7 bases, the J end by 5 bases, with 18 bases between. The CDR3 DNA is TGTGCCAGCACCCGGCTCCCTAGCTTTCACAATGAGCAGTTCTTC. Its translation: CASTRLPSFHNEQFF.

In its sample, this clonotype was seen a few times. The CDR3 DNA reads TGTGCCAGTAGTGCGAGGGATAGAAACACCATATATTTT. Translating it yields CASSARDRNTIYF. The gene calls are TRBV19 and TRBJ1-3; no reliable D call. This CDR3 region has 13 residues. Germline V CDR1 and CDR2: LNHDA, SQIVND (reference sequence). The V and J ends lost 5 bases and 5 bases respectively, with 10 bases between them.

This clonotype was seen a handful of times. The chain is built from TRBV12-3 or TRBV12-4 and TRBJ1-1; a possible D gene is TRBD1 (6 bases). V was clipped by 4 bases and J by 5 bases, with 11 bases between them. This CDR3 comprises 13 residues. The CDR3 here is CASSYAGVTEAFF. As DNA, the CDR3 is TGTGCCAGCAGTTATGCAGGGGTGACTGAAGCTTTCTTT.